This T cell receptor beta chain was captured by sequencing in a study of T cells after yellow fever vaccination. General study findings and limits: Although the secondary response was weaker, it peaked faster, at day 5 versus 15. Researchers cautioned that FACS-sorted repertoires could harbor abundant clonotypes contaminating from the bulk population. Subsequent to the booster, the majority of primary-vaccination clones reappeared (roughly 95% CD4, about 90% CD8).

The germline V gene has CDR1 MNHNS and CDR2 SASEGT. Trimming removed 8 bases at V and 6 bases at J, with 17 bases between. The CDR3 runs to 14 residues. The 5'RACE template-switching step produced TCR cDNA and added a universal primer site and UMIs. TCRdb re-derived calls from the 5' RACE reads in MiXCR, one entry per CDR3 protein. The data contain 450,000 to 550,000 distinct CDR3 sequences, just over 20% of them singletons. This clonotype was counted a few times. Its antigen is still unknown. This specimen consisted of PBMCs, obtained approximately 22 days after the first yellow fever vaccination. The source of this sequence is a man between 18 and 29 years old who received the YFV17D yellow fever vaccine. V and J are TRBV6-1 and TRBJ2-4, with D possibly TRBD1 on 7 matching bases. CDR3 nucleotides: TGTGCCAGCCCCAGCGGGCAGGGGGGAAACATTCAGTACTTC. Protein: CASPSGQGGNIQYF.